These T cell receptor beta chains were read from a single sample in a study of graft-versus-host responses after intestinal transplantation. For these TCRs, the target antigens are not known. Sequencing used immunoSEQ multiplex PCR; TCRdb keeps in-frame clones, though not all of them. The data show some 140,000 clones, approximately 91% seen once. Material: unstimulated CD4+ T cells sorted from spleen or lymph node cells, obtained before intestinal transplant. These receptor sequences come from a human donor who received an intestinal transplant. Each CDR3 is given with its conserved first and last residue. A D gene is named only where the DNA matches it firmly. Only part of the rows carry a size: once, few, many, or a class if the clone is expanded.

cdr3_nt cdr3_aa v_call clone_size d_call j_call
TGTGCCAGCAGCAGGGCCAGCTATGGCTACACCTTC CASSRASYGYTF TRBV28 once - TRBJ1-2
TGTGCCAGCAGCTTGGTGGGCGGGACAGCCAGATACGAGCAGTACTTC CASSLVGGTARYEQYF TRBV5-6 - - TRBJ2-7
TGTGCCACCAGCAGAGACCCCGGGACGGACCAGTTCTTC CATSRDPGTDQFF TRBV15 - - TRBJ2-1
TGTGCCAGCAAGGGGCAGGGGGTGTGGCAGCCCCAGCATTTT CASKGQGVWQPQHF TRBV6-1 - TRBD1 TRBJ1-5
TGTGCCAGCAGCTTCTATTTACAGGGCACCGGGAGTGGCTACACCTTC CASSFYLQGTGSGYTF TRBV11-2 - - TRBJ1-2
TGCGCCAGCAGCTGGAAGGACAGGGAGGGTGAGACCCAGTACTTC CASSWKDREGETQYF TRBV5-1 - - TRBJ2-5
TGTGCCAGTAGTATAGGAGGGGGGAGGGAGACCCAGTACTTC CASSIGGGRETQYF TRBV19 - - TRBJ2-5
TGTGCTAGTGGTTTTTGGCAACCGACAGGGACGTACACTGAAGCTTTCTTT CASGFWQPTGTYTEAFF TRBV12-5 - TRBD1 TRBJ1-1
TGTGCCAGCAGCACAGTTAACTATGGCTACACCTTC CASSTVNYGYTF TRBV7-2 - - TRBJ1-2
TGTGCCAGCAGCGTAGCTACGGGGACTAGCGGGTTGTACAATGAGCAGTTCTTC CASSVATGTSGLYNEQFF TRBV9 - TRBD2 TRBJ2-1
TGTGCCAGCAGCTTAGCTGGGACTATCTACGAGCAGTACTTC CASSLAGTIYEQYF TRBV7-8 - TRBD2 TRBJ2-7
TGTGCCAGCAACCGAGGACAGGTGGCTTATGAGGGCTATGGCTACACCTTC CASNRGQVAYEGYGYTF TRBV7-2 - TRBD1 TRBJ1-2
TGTGCCAGCAGCTTAACAGGGGGCAATGAGCAGTTCTTC CASSLTGGNEQFF TRBV7-2 - TRBD1 TRBJ2-1
TGTGCCAGCAGCTTAAACCCAGGGGGGATCGACGAGCAGTACTTC CASSLNPGGIDEQYF TRBV7-3 - - TRBJ2-7
TGTGCCAGTACCAAGATACCCTCTGGGGCCAACGTCCTGACTTTC CASTKIPSGANVLTF TRBV19 - - TRBJ2-6
TGTGCCAGCAGCCCTCCAGGGGGCGGTCTCGGGCAGGGCTACACCTTC CASSPPGGGLGQGYTF TRBV28 - TRBD1 TRBJ1-2
TGTGCCAGCAGCACCAGACTAGCGACCTACAATGAGCAGTTCTTC CASSTRLATYNEQFF TRBV9 - TRBD2 TRBJ2-1
TGTGCCAGCAGCTTTGGAGGGAGAGGTGCAGATACGCAGTATTTT CASSFGGRGADTQYF TRBV7-2 - - TRBJ2-3
TGTGCCAGCAGCTTGGTGGGTAGCGGGAGCTACGAGCAGTACTTC CASSLVGSGSYEQYF TRBV5-4 - TRBD2 TRBJ2-7
TGTGCCAGTAGTAAACTAGCGGGAGGGCCCGAGCAGTACTTC CASSKLAGGPEQYF TRBV19 few TRBD2 TRBJ2-7
TGTGCCAGCTGCCCGGGACAGGGTGATGAGCAGTTCTTC CASCPGQGDEQFF TRBV2 - TRBD1 TRBJ2-1
TGTGCCAGCACTCAGGCGGCTAGCGGGATCGGGAAGCAGTTCTTC CASTQAASGIGKQFF TRBV6-5 - TRBD2 TRBJ2-1
TGTGCCAGCAGTTACTCCCGGGACAGCTATCAGCCCCAGCATTTT CASSYSRDSYQPQHF TRBV6-5 - TRBD1 TRBJ1-5
TGTGCCAGCAGCGTAGAGTGGGGCACAGATACGCAGTATTTT CASSVEWGTDTQYF TRBV9 - - TRBJ2-3
TGTGCCATCAGTGACCCAAGGGAGGGGGCTGGGGCCAACGTCCTGACTTTC CAISDPREGAGANVLTF TRBV10-3 - - TRBJ2-6
TGTGCCAGCAGCTCACATGGGGAGAATGAAAAACTGTTTTTT CASSSHGENEKLFF TRBV7-9 few - TRBJ1-4
TGCGCCAGCAGCCAAGATCAGGGACGGATAAACTATGGCTACACCTTC CASSQDQGRINYGYTF TRBV4-1 - - TRBJ1-2
TGCGCCAGCAGCCAAGGAGGGGGCAGAGGAGATACGCAGTATTTT CASSQGGGRGDTQYF TRBV4-3 - TRBD1 TRBJ2-3
TGTGCCAGTAGTATCCGGAACGAGCAGTACTTC CASSIRNEQYF TRBV19 - - TRBJ2-7